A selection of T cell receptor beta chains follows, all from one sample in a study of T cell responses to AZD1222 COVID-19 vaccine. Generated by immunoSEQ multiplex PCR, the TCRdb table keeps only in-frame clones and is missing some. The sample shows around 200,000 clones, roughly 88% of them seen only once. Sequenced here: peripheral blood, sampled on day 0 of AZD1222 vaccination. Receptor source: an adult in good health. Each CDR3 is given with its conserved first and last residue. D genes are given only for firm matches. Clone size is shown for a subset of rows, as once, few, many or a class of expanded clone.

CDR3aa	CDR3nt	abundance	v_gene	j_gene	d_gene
CASSYSTIANTGELFF	TGTGCCAGCAGTTACTCGACTATCGCGAACACCGGGGAGCTGTTTTTT	-	TRBV6-2/TRBV6-3	TRBJ2-2	-
CATSEATGSSIYEQYF	TGTGCCACCAGTGAGGCCACAGGGTCCTCCATCTACGAGCAGTACTTC	-	TRBV24-1	TRBJ2-7	-
CASSQARQANTEAFF	TGTGCCAGCAGCCAAGCCCGACAGGCGAACACTGAAGCTTTCTTT	-	TRBV4-2	TRBJ1-1	-
CASSLNTRGRGGELFF	TGTGCCAGCAGCTTGAATACGAGGGGTCGGGGCGGGGAGCTGTTTTTT	-	TRBV11-3	TRBJ2-2	-
CASSSDPREQYF	TGTGCCAGCAGCAGTGACCCACGCGAGCAGTACTTC	-	TRBV11-1	TRBJ2-7	-
CSVTNSYEQYF	TGCAGCGTGACAAACTCCTACGAGCAGTACTTC	-	TRBV29-1	TRBJ2-7	-
CASAKRGSTEAFF	TGCGCCAGCGCAAAAAGGGGGAGTACTGAAGCTTTCTTT	-	TRBV10-1	TRBJ1-1	-
CASSRSESYGYTF	TGCGCCAGCAGCCGGTCGGAGTCCTATGGCTACACCTTC	-	TRBV10-1	TRBJ1-2	-
CASSARVLLSGANVLTF	TGTGCCAGCAGTGCCCGGGTCCTCCTCTCTGGGGCCAACGTCCTGACTTTC	-	TRBV27	TRBJ2-6	-
CASSIESRLNTEAFF	TGTGCCAGTAGTATAGAGAGCAGGCTAAACACTGAAGCTTTCTTT	-	TRBV19	TRBJ1-1	-
CASTRTGNGYTF	TGTGCCAGTACCCGGACAGGGAATGGCTACACCTTC	-	TRBV19	TRBJ1-2	TRBD1
CATSDSGQDDSPLHF	TGTGCCACCAGTGATTCCGGGCAGGATGATTCACCCCTCCACTTT	-	TRBV24-1	TRBJ1-6	-
CASSPKGQGANGYTF	TGTGCCAGCTCACCCAAAGGCCAGGGGGCGAATGGCTACACCTTC	-	TRBV18	TRBJ1-2	TRBD1
CASSYTPTGINTEAFF	TGTGCCAGCAGTTACACACCGACAGGAATCAACACTGAAGCTTTCTTT	-	TRBV6-5	TRBJ1-1	-
CASSPSTGGIQYF	TGTGCCAGCAGCCCATCTACCGGGGGCATTCAGTACTTC	-	TRBV7-3	TRBJ2-4	-
CASSAKPPQGALNYEQYF	TGTGCCAGCAGTGCCAAACCGCCACAGGGGGCCCTTAACTACGAGCAGTACTTC	-	TRBV27	TRBJ2-7	TRBD1
CASSIGGGRATQYF	TGTGCCAGTAGTATCGGGGGGGGCAGGGCGACCCAGTACTTC	-	TRBV19	TRBJ2-5	TRBD2
CASSLVGQGNEKLFF	TGTGCCAGCAGCTTAGTGGGACAGGGAAATGAAAAACTGTTTTTT	-	TRBV7-9	TRBJ1-4	TRBD1
CASQTLAQETQYF	TGTGCCAGCCAAACCCTGGCCCAAGAGACCCAGTACTTC	once	TRBV2	TRBJ2-5	-
CASSPRTGVDTGELFF	TGTGCCAGCTCACCGCGGACAGGGGTTGACACCGGGGAGCTGTTTTTT	-	TRBV18	TRBJ2-2	TRBD1
CASSVGKGEQYF	TGCGCCAGCAGTGTAGGGAAAGGCGAGCAGTACTTC	-	TRBV10-2	TRBJ2-7	-
CASSSRQRPNSPLHF	TGTGCCAGCAGCTCCCGACAGAGGCCAAATTCACCCCTCCACTTT	-	TRBV7-3	TRBJ1-6	-
CASSEGGGLDTEAFF	TGTGCCAGCAGCGAGGGGGGAGGGTTGGACACTGAAGCTTTCTTT	-	TRBV11-3	TRBJ1-1	-
CASSLPPGGSSGANVLTF	TGTGCCAGCAGCTTACCCCCGGGGGGTAGCTCTGGGGCCAACGTCCTGACTTTC	-	TRBV11-2	TRBJ2-6	TRBD2
CASSLVSGGTDTQYF	TGTGCCAGCAGCTTAGTTAGCGGGGGCACAGATACGCAGTATTTT	-	TRBV7-9	TRBJ2-3	TRBD2
CASSPREGPPPGNTIYF	TGTGCCAGCTCCCCCAGGGAGGGCCCGCCGCCTGGAAACACCATATATTTT	-	TRBV18	TRBJ1-3	-
CASSVSNTGELFF	TGTGCCAGCAGCGTGTCGAACACCGGGGAGCTGTTTTTT	once	TRBV9	TRBJ2-2	-
CASSPNFQLAVRGTGELFF	TGTGCCAGCAGCCCAAATTTTCAGCTAGCGGTTAGAGGTACCGGGGAGCTGTTTTTT	few	TRBV11-2	TRBJ2-2	TRBD2
CASSQAQGEAFF	TGTGCCAGCAGCCAAGCACAGGGTGAAGCTTTCTTT	-	TRBV14	TRBJ1-1	-
CASRSGTGRIEQYF	TGTGCCAGCAGGTCGGGGACAGGGCGGATCGAGCAGTACTTC	-	TRBV2	TRBJ2-7	TRBD1
CASSPDSSGNTIYF	TGTGCCAGCAGCCCGGACAGCTCTGGAAACACCATATATTTT	-	TRBV5-4	TRBJ1-3	-
CASSHPRVYRFSSGNTIYF	TGTGCCAGCAGCCACCCCCGAGTTTACAGGTTCTCCTCTGGAAACACCATATATTTT	-	TRBV4-2	TRBJ1-3	-
CASSLWGVDYEQYF	TGCGCCAGCAGCTTGTGGGGAGTAGACTACGAGCAGTACTTC	-	TRBV5-1	TRBJ2-7	-
CASSEGAGPPVYEQYF	TGTGCCAGCAGCGAGGGGGCGGGACCCCCCGTCTACGAGCAGTACTTC	-	TRBV9	TRBJ2-7	-
CASTPGQGWHEQFF	TGTGCCAGTACCCCGGGACAGGGGTGGCATGAGCAGTTCTTC	-	TRBV19	TRBJ2-1	TRBD1
CASSLTPSSTDTQYF	TGTGCCAGCAGCTTAACCCCGTCGAGCACAGATACGCAGTATTTT	-	TRBV7-3	TRBJ2-3	-
CASSVGLQGPYNEQFF	TGTGCCAGCAGCGTAGGGCTTCAGGGCCCCTACAATGAGCAGTTCTTC	-	TRBV9	TRBJ2-1	-
CASSQAQLGGPFNEQFF	TGCGCCAGCAGCCAGGCCCAACTCGGGGGGCCCTTTAATGAGCAGTTCTTC	-	TRBV4-1	TRBJ2-1	-
CASSYSDGNEKLFF	TGTGCCAGCAGCTACAGCGACGGAAATGAAAAACTGTTTTTT	-	TRBV7-9	TRBJ1-4	-
CATGGGGADTQYF	TGTGCCACCGGGGGGGGCGGCGCAGATACGCAGTATTTT	-	TRBV15	TRBJ2-3	-
CASSSAGRGANNEQFF	TGTGCCAGCAGCTCGGCCGGGCGGGGGGCAAACAATGAGCAGTTCTTC	once	TRBV5-4	TRBJ2-1	TRBD2
CASRGTGSYNEQFF	TGTGCCAGCAGGGGGACAGGGTCCTACAATGAGCAGTTCTTC	-	TRBV6-6	TRBJ2-1	TRBD1
CASSRVVTDTQYF	TGTGCCAGCTCAAGGGTCGTCACAGATACGCAGTATTTT	-	TRBV18	TRBJ2-3	-
CASSFGGRTYGYTF	TGTGCCAGCAGTTTTGGGGGGCGCACCTATGGCTACACCTTC	-	TRBV27	TRBJ1-2	-
CASSLDNSGNTIYF	TGCGCCAGCAGTCTTGACAACTCTGGAAACACCATATATTTT	-	TRBV10-1	TRBJ1-3	-
CASSYRANYGYTF	TGTGCCAGCAGCTACAGGGCCAACTATGGCTACACCTTC	-	TRBV7-8	TRBJ1-2	-
CASRGMYSGNTIYF	TGTGCCAGCAGGGGCATGTACTCTGGAAACACCATATATTTT	-	TRBV2	TRBJ1-3	-
CASSSEIIRGINTEAFF	TGTGCCAGCAGCTCCGAAATTATCCGGGGGATCAACACTGAAGCTTTCTTT	-	TRBV7-8	TRBJ1-1	-
CASSLDRGYNEQFF	TGTGCCAGCAGCTTAGACAGGGGCTACAATGAGCAGTTCTTC	-	TRBV7-7	TRBJ2-1	TRBD1
CASSGRGDNSPLHF	TGCGCCAGCAGCGGCCGGGGTGATAATTCACCCCTCCACTTT	-	TRBV5-1	TRBJ1-6	-
CASSLGGGYTF	TGTGCCAGCAGCCTTGGAGGTGGCTACACCTTC	once	TRBV3-1/TRBV3-2	TRBJ1-2	-
CASSMEPVTSGGALGANVLTF	TGCGCCAGCAGCATGGAACCGGTAACTAGCGGGGGGGCCCTTGGGGCCAACGTCCTGACTTTC	-	TRBV4-1	TRBJ2-6	TRBD2
CASAEEGRHYGYTF	TGCGCCAGCGCTGAGGAGGGACGACACTATGGCTACACCTTC	few	TRBV5-1	TRBJ1-2	-
CASRFSGTNTDTQYF	TGTGCCAGCAGATTTAGCGGGACCAACACAGATACGCAGTATTTT	-	TRBV5-4	TRBJ2-3	TRBD2
CSAHHGGQYF	TGCAGTGCCCATCATGGTGGGCAGTACTTC	-	TRBV20-1	TRBJ2-7	-
CASSQDSDTQYF	TGTGCCAGCAGCCAAGATTCAGATACGCAGTATTTT	-	TRBV3-1/TRBV3-2	TRBJ2-3	-
CASSGTGGDDKNIQYF	TGTGCCAGCAGTGGTACAGGGGGCGACGACAAAAACATTCAGTACTTC	-	TRBV25-1	TRBJ2-4	TRBD1